The present T cell receptor beta chain was sequenced within a study of blood T cell repertoires in COVID-19. Germline CDR1 is SQVTM and CDR2 is ANQGSEA. This CDR3 comprises 17 residues. J was trimmed by 5 bases and V by 3 bases; bases with no gene match: 13. The method was immunoSEQ multiplex PCR; TCRdb's version includes in-frame clones alone and lacks a portion of them. Seen here are 130,000 or so clones, around 84% observed once, and the top ten hold under 4%. This clonotype was sampled from a woman in her twenties or thirties who had recovered from COVID-19. The chain couples TRBV29-1 to TRBJ2-5; TRBD2 agrees at 12 bases. The sequencing sample was made of PBMCs or T cells enriched from blood (not recorded which). The CDR3 spells CSVDMSSGRETHETQYF. The CDR3 DNA is TGCAGCGTTGATATGTCTAGCGGGAGGGAAACCCACGAGACCCAGTACTTC.